This TCR beta chain was sequenced for a study of T cells after yellow fever vaccination. The CDR3 has 15 amino acids. Germline trimming cut 3 bases from V and 4 bases from J; bases unmatched to any gene: 6. Germline values: CDR1 DFQATT, CDR2 SNEGSKA (reference sequence). Study-level results: A faster peak, day 5 versus 15, was reached by the weaker secondary response. At approximately 95% for CD4 and about 91% for CD8, most primary-vaccination clones showed up again after the booster.

Remarks on this clonotype: The antigen remains undetermined.

TCRdb reprocessed the 5' RACE reads with MiXCR, giving one entry per CDR3 protein. Here the sample spans 300,000 to 450,000 distinct CDR3 sequences, about 6.2% being singletons. This TCR was sampled from a man younger than 40 who received the YFV17D yellow fever vaccine. V usage is TRBV20-1 and J usage is TRBJ2-6, with 7 positions matching TRBD1. This specimen was PBMCs, taken 5 days after the yellow fever booster vaccination. CDR3 sequence (DNA): TGCAGTGCTAGCCCTGACAGGGCAGGGGCCAACGTCCTGACTTTC. It specifies CSASPDRAGANVLTF.